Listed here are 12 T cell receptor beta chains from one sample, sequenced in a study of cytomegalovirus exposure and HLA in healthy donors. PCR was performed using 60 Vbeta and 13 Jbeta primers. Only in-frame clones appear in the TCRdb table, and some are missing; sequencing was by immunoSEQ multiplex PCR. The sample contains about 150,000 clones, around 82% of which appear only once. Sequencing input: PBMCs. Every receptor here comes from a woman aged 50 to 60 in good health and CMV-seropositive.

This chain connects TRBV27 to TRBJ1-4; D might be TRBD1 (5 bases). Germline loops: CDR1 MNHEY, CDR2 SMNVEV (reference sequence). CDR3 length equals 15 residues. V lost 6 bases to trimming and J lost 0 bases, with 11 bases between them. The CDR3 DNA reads TGTGCCAGCAGCCGACAGCTTTCAACTAATGAAAAACTGTTTTTT. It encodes CASSRQLSTNEKLFF.

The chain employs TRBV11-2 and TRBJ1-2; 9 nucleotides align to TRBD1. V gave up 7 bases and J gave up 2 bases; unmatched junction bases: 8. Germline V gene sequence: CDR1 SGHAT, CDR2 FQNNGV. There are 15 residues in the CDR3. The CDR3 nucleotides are TGTGCCAGCACCCACCAGACAGGGGGGAACTATGGCTACACCTTC. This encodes CASTHQTGGNYGYTF.

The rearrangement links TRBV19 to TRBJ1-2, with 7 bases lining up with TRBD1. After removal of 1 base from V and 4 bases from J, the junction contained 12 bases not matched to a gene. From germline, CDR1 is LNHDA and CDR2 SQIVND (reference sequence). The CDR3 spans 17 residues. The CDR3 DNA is TGTGCCAGTAGTATAGGACCACAGGGGAGTAGGATCTATGGCTACACCTTC. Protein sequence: CASSIGPQGSRIYGYTF.

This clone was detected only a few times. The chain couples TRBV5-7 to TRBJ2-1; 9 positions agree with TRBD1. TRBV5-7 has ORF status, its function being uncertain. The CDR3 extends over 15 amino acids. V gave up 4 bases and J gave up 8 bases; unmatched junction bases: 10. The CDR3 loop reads CASSLDRGSDDEQFF. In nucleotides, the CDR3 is TGTGCCAGCAGCCTTGACAGGGGGTCGGACGATGAGCAGTTCTTC.

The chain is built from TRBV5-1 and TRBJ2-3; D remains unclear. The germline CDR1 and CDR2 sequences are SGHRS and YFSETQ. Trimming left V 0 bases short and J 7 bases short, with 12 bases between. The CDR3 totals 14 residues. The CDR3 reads CASSLGTGSYTQYF. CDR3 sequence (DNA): TGCGCCAGCAGCTTGGGCACGGGTTCGTATACGCAGTATTTT.

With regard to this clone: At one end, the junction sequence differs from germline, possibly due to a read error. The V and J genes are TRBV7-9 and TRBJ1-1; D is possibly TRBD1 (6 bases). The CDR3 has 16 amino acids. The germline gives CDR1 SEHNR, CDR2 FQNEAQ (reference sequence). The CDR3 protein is CSSSLSSGGRNLGAFF. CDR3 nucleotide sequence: TGTTCCAGCAGCTTATCATCGGGGGGGCGAAATCTAGGAGCTTTCTTT.

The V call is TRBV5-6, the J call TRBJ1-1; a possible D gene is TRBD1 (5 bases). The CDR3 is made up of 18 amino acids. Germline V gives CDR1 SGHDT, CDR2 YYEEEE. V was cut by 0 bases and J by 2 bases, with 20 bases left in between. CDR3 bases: TGTGCCAGCAGCTTGGAAATGGGGCTCCCCTTAGGAAACACTGAAGCTTTCTTT. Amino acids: CASSLEMGLPLGNTEAFF.

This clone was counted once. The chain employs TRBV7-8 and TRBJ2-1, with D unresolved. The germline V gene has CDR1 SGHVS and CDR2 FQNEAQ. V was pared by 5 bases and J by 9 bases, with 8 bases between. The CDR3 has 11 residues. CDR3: CASSGRGEQFF. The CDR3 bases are TGTGCCAGCAGCGGCCGAGGTGAGCAGTTCTTC.

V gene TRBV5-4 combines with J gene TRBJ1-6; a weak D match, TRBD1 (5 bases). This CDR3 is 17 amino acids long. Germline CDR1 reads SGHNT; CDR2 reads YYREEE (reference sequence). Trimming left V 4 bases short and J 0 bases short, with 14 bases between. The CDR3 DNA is TGTGCCAGCAGCAGGGACTTGGCAAGCTCCTATAATTCACCCCTCCACTTT. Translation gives CASSRDLASSYNSPLHF.

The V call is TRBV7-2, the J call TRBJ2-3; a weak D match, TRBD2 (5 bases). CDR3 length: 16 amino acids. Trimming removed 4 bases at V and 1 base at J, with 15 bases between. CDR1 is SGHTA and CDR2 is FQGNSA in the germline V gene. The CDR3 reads CASSSGRGLGTDTQYF. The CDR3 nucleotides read TGTGCCAGCAGCTCCGGACGAGGGTTGGGCACAGATACGCAGTATTTT.

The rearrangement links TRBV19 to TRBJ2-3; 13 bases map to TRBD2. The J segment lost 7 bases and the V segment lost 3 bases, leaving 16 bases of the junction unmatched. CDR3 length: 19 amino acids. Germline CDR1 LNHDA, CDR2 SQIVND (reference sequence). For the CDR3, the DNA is TGTGCCAGTAGTATGGGGGGCTCGACTAGCGGGGGGCTGCACAATACGCAGTATTTT. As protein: CASSMGGSTSGGLHNTQYF. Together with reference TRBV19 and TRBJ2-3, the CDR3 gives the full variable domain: DGGITQSPKYLFRKEGQNVTLSCEQNLNHDAMYWYRQDPGQGLRLIYYSQIVNDFQKGDIAEGYSVSREKKESFPLTVTSAQKNPTAFYLCASSMGGSTSGGLHNTQYFGPGTRLTVL.

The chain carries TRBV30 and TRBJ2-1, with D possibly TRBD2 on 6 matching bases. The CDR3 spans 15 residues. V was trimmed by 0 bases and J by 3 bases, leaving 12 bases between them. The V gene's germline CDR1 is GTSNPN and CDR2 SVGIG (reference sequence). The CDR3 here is CAWSVTRGGYNEQFF. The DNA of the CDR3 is TGTGCCTGGAGTGTAACACGGGGAGGCTACAATGAGCAGTTCTTC. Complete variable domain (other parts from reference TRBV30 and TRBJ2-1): SQTIHQWPATLVQPVGSPLSLECTVEGTSNPNLYWYRQAAGRGLQLLFYSVGIGQISSEVPQNLSASRPQDRQFILSSKKLLLSDSGFYLCAWSVTRGGYNEQFFGPGTRLTVL.